This TCR beta chain was observed in a study of blood T cell repertoires in COVID-19. About the study: The cDNA or gDNA used as material had been derived from T cells, B-cell-depleted T cells, or PBMCs.

Here immunoSEQ multiplex PCR was the method, and the copy in TCRdb shows in-frame clones only, minus some. Among 200,000 to 250,000 clones listed, around nine tenths were seen once. The CDR3 covers 20 residues. Germline V gives CDR1 MDHEN, CDR2 SYDVKM. The J segment lost 1 base and the V segment lost 7 bases, leaving 23 bases of the junction unmatched. Participant reports of clinical history set cohort assignment. Source material: PBMCs or T cells enriched from blood (not recorded which). The chain recombines TRBV28 with TRBJ2-5; 8 positions match TRBD1. This TCR was sampled from a man aged 25-45 years in a cohort exposed to, infected with or recovered from COVID-19 (not recorded which). The CDR3 spells CASTAAGGQGFLLGQETQYF. The CDR3 DNA reads as TGTGCCAGCACGGCTGCAGGAGGACAGGGTTTTTTATTGGGCCAAGAGACCCAGTACTTC.